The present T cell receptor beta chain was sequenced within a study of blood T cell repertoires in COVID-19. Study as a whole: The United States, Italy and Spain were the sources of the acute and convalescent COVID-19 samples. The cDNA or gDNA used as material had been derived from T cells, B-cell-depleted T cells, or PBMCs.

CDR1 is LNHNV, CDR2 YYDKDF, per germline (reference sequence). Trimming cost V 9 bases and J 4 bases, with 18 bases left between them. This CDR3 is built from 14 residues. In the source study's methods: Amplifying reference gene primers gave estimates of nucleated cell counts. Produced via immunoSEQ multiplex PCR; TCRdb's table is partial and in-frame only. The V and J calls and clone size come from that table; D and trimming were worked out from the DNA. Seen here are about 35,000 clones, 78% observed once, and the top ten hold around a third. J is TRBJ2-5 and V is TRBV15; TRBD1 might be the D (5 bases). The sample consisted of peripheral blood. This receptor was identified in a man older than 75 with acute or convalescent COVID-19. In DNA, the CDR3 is TGTGCCACTTCATCCAGGGCCAACCCAGAGACCCAGTACTTC. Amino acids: CATSSRANPETQYF.